This entry lists 27 T cell receptor beta chains sequenced from one sample in a study of regulatory dendritic cells for organ transplantation. Some clones are missing from TCRdb's copy, which holds only in-frame ones; the method was immunoSEQ multiplex PCR. The sample carries 30,000 to 35,000 clones, roughly nine tenths recorded once. The sample consisted of naive CD4+ T cells from blood. Subset in this sample: CD45RA+ naive T cells. These receptors all come from a human donor in good health.

This clone was counted a few times. This chain connects TRBV5-4 to TRBJ2-7, with 9 bases lining up with TRBD1. The CDR3 is made up of 13 amino acids. J lost 7 bases, V lost 4 bases, and 6 bases had no gene match. The germline CDR1 and CDR2 sequences are SGHNT and YYREEE (reference sequence). This CDR3 is CASSPGTGSEQYF. The CDR3 bases are TGTGCCAGCAGCCCAGGGACAGGGAGTGAGCAGTACTTC.

The chain uses TRBV5-4 and TRBJ1-2; D remains ambiguous. Trimming took off 2 bases at V and 0 bases at J, with 14 bases between the two ends. This CDR3 comprises 16 residues. Germline V lookup: CDR1 SGHNT, CDR2 YYREEE (reference sequence). The CDR3 nucleotides read TGTGCCAGCAGCTTTGCGAGGGCCCCTTCTAACTATGGCTACACCTTC. Amino acid sequence: CASSFARAPSNYGYTF.

The chain couples TRBV4-1 to TRBJ2-7; D assignment may be TRBD1 or TRBD2 (6 bases each). CDR3 length equals 16 residues. Germline CDR1 reads MGHRA; CDR2 reads YSYEKL. V lost 1 base to trimming and J lost 5 bases, with 18 bases between them. CDR3 DNA sequence: TGCGCCAGCAGCCAAGGGCTAGGGGGGCAAAGCGACGAGCAGTACTTC. Its protein is CASSQGLGGQSDEQYF.

The V and J genes are TRBV5-1 and TRBJ2-4; TRBD1 aligns across 12 bases. The V gene end was trimmed by 4 bases and the J gene end by 3 bases; junction bases not matched to a gene: 8. Germline V gene lookup returns CDR1 SGHRS and CDR2 YFSETQ. This CDR3 has 17 residues. CDR3 sequence (DNA): TGCGCCAGCAGCGGGACAGGGGGCCCCAGTGGCAAAAACATTCAGTACTTC. Protein: CASSGTGGPSGKNIQYF.

This sequence joins TRBV7-2 and TRBJ2-3; D may be TRBD1 (5 bases). The V end lost 1 base, the J end lost 6 bases, and 14 bases lay between the germline ends. CDR3 length: 15 amino acids. CDR1 SGHTA and CDR2 FQGNSA come from the germline V gene. Written as DNA, the CDR3 is TGTGCCAGCAGCTTAGATGGGGCCACGATGGATACGCAGTATTTT. It yields the protein CASSLDGATMDTQYF.

This clone was recorded only once. The rearrangement joins TRBV7-9 to TRBJ1-1; D gene ambiguous. Germline CDR1 reads SEHNR; CDR2 reads FQNEAQ (reference sequence). The CDR3 runs 14 residues. V was cut by 4 bases and J by 1 base, with 10 bases left in between. As DNA, the CDR3 is TGTGCCAGCAGCTCGACGGACCGGAACACTGAAGCTTTCTTT. It specifies CASSSTDRNTEAFF.

The rearrangement uses TRBV5-4 and TRBJ2-7; TRBD1 aligns across 11 bases. Germline values: CDR1 SGHNT, CDR2 YYREEE (reference sequence). This CDR3 comprises 14 residues. Trimming at V came to 4 bases and at J to 7 bases, leaving 7 bases not matched to a gene. CDR3 amino acids: CASSTRTGGLEQYF. In DNA, the CDR3 is TGTGCCAGCAGCACCAGGACAGGGGGCTTGGAGCAGTACTTC.

This clone was detected only once. The rearrangement uses TRBV6-5 and TRBJ2-4, with a possible D match to TRBD2 (6 bases). CDR3 length: 14 amino acids. Germline V lookup: CDR1 MNHEY, CDR2 SVGAGI. V lost 6 bases and J lost 0, with 9 bases in between. Written as DNA, the CDR3 is TGTGCCAGCAGCGCGGGGTTAGCCAAAAACATTCAGTACTTC. Its protein is CASSAGLAKNIQYF.

This chain links TRBV11-2 with TRBJ2-1, with 10 bases aligning to TRBD2. Germline values: CDR1 SGHAT, CDR2 FQNNGV. CDR3 length equals 20 residues. After removal of 0 bases from V and 1 base from J, the junction contained 12 bases not matched to a gene. CDR3 in amino acids: CASSLETSGKLGSSYNEQFF. The CDR3 DNA reads TGTGCCAGCAGCTTAGAAACTAGCGGGAAGTTGGGAAGTTCCTACAATGAGCAGTTCTTC.

The chain employs TRBV28 and TRBJ2-7; no clear D. The germline V gene encodes CDR1 MDHEN and CDR2 SYDVKM. CDR3 length: 16 amino acids. V lost 7 bases and J lost 0, with 19 bases in between. CDR3 protein: CASTPGGSHPSYEQYF. For the CDR3, the DNA is TGTGCCAGCACCCCAGGTGGGTCGCACCCCTCCTACGAGCAGTACTTC.

V and J are TRBV4-1 and TRBJ1-2; 9 positions match TRBD1. V lost 6 bases and J lost 6; bases outside the gene matches: 11. CDR1 and CDR2 (germline): MGHRA, YSYEKL. This CDR3 comprises 15 residues. CDR3 protein: CASRNPGQGRNGYTF. The CDR3 DNA sequence: TGCGCCAGCAGAAACCCGGGACAGGGAAGGAATGGCTACACCTTC.

The chain carries TRBV7-2 and TRBJ1-1; 7 bases are shared with TRBD1. The CDR3 is 15 amino acids. V was pared by 5 bases and J by 0 bases, with 6 bases of the junction left unmatched. Looked up from germline, CDR1 is SGHTA and CDR2 is FQGNSA. The DNA of the CDR3 is TGTGCCAGCAGCCACCGGGACAGAATGAACACTGAAGCTTTCTTT. It yields the protein CASSHRDRMNTEAFF. Together with reference TRBV7-2 and TRBJ1-1, the CDR3 gives the full variable domain: GAGVSQSPSNKVTEKGKDVELRCDPISGHTALYWYRQSLGQGLEFLIYFQGNSAPDKSGLPSDRFSAERTGGSVSTLTIQRTQQEDSAVYLCASSHRDRMNTEAFFGQGTRLTVV.

In its sample, this clone was seen a few times. The chain carries TRBV27 and TRBJ1-1, with D possibly TRBD1 on 5 matching bases. Trimming removed 6 bases from V and 1 base from J, with 12 bases in between. There are 14 residues in the CDR3. Per the germline V gene, CDR1 is MNHEY and CDR2 is SMNVEV (reference sequence). As DNA, the CDR3 is TGTGCCAGCAGCCTCACAGGCCGGAACACTGAAGCTTTCTTT. It encodes CASSLTGRNTEAFF.

The J gene is TRBJ2-7, the V gene TRBV7-2, with D possibly TRBD1 on 5 matching bases. The germline gives CDR1 SGHTA, CDR2 FQGNSA. CDR3 size: 12 residues. The V gene lost 3 bases and the J gene lost 4 bases, with 7 bases spanning the gap. The CDR3 coding sequence is TGTGCCAGCAGCTTCGACAGATACGAGCAGTACTTC. Translation: CASSFDRYEQYF.

The genes are TRBV30 and TRBJ1-2; D gene uncertain. This CDR3 spans 13 amino acids. Germline assignment: CDR1 GTSNPN and CDR2 SVGIG (reference sequence). Trimming took 0 bases from V and 1 from J, leaving 6 bases between them. CDR3 amino acids: CAWSVAVNYGYTF. As DNA, the CDR3 is TGTGCCTGGAGTGTAGCAGTTAACTATGGCTACACCTTC.

The chain combines TRBV6-1 with TRBJ1-5; 9 bases align to TRBD1. The J segment lost 1 base and the V segment lost 0 bases, leaving 13 bases of the junction unmatched. The CDR3 has 20 residues. Germline-derived CDR1 and CDR2 are MNHNS and SASEGT. This CDR3 reads CASSEATGTGNVKSNQPQHF. The CDR3 region has the DNA TGTGCCAGCAGTGAAGCAACCGGGACAGGGAATGTTAAGAGCAATCAGCCCCAGCATTTT.

The rearrangement joins TRBV5-4 to TRBJ2-1; 7 bases line up with TRBD2. The V gene's germline CDR1 is SGHNT and CDR2 YYREEE (reference sequence). This CDR3 contains 16 residues. The trim removed 0 bases at V and 2 bases at J, leaving 5 bases unmatched. CDR3 DNA sequence: TGTGCCAGCAGCTTGGTCAGGCTAGCGGCCTACAATGAGCAGTTCTTC. Encoded protein: CASSLVRLAAYNEQFF.

This chain connects TRBV6-6 to TRBJ1-2; 9 bases agree with TRBD1. V dropped 5 bases and J dropped 4; count of bases not matched to a gene: 8. The V gene's germline CDR1 is MNHNY and CDR2 SVGAGI (reference sequence). The CDR3 covers 15 residues. The CDR3 sequence: CASSVTGTGTYGYTF. DNA of the CDR3: TGTGCCAGCAGTGTGACCGGGACAGGGACCTATGGCTACACCTTC.

J is TRBJ1-2 and V is TRBV30, with D perhaps matching TRBD1 (6 bases). The germline V gene has CDR1 GTSNPN and CDR2 SVGIG (reference sequence). V was shortened by 2 bases and J by 0 bases, with 13 bases between the two germline ends. CDR3 length: 15 amino acids. CDR3 in amino acids: CAWSRRSGANYGYTF. The CDR3 region has the DNA TGTGCCTGGAGTCGCCGGTCAGGGGCTAACTATGGCTACACCTTC. Full variable domain (remainder filled in from reference TRBV30 and TRBJ1-2): SQTIHQWPATLVQPVGSPLSLECTVEGTSNPNLYWYRQAAGRGLQLLFYSVGIGQISSEVPQNLSASRPQDRQFILSSKKLLLSDSGFYLCAWSRRSGANYGYTFGSGTRLTVV.

The chain employs TRBV19 and TRBJ1-2, with 8 bases fitting TRBD1. Losses at the gene ends were 9 bases for V and 2 bases for J; bases not matched to a gene: 8. There are 14 residues in the CDR3. CDR1 and CDR2 from the germline V gene are LNHDA and SQIVND (reference sequence). In DNA form, the CDR3 reads TGTGCCAGCGAACTGACAGGGGTCAACTATGGCTACACCTTC. This encodes CASELTGVNYGYTF.

The DNA for the CDR3 is TGTGCCAGCAGCTTCTCCCCAGGGGATGAAAAACTGTTTTTT. Amino acids: CASSFSPGDEKLFF. V usage is TRBV7-9 and J usage is TRBJ1-4, with a possible D match to TRBD1 (6 bases). The CDR3 is made up of 14 amino acids. Trimming removed 3 bases from V and 6 bases from J, with 11 bases in between. Germline V gene sequence: CDR1 SEHNR, CDR2 FQNEAQ (reference sequence).

The V gene is TRBV7-3, the J gene TRBJ2-3; a possible D gene is TRBD1 (5 bases). Germline loops: CDR1 SGHTA, CDR2 FQGTGA. Trimming took 7 bases from V and 3 from J, leaving 14 bases between them. The CDR3 extends over 14 amino acids. CDR3 residues: CASNQGRVTDTQYF. The DNA of the CDR3 is TGTGCCAGCAACCAGGGCAGGGTGACAGATACGCAGTATTTT.

The V and J genes are TRBV6-5 and TRBJ2-1, with D perhaps TRBD1 (5 bases). V lost 5 bases, J lost 0 bases, and 11 bases lay in between. The CDR3 runs 15 residues. Germline CDR1 MNHEY, CDR2 SVGAGI. The CDR3 DNA sequence: TGTGCCAGCAGTAGGGGCGTTAGCTCCTACAATGAGCAGTTCTTC. Residues: CASSRGVSSYNEQFF.

The CDR3 region has the DNA TGTGCCAGCAGCTCCAGGGGGGGTGGTGAGCAGCCCCAGCATTTT. This sequence encodes CASSSRGGGEQPQHF. The V call is TRBV7-2, the J call TRBJ1-5; 7 positions agree with TRBD1. Germline V lookup: CDR1 SGHTA, CDR2 FQGNSA. Trimming cost V 4 bases and J 7 bases; bases outside gene matches: 10. CDR3 length: 15 amino acids.

J is TRBJ1-1 and V is TRBV4-3, with a tentative D call TRBD1 (5 bases). Germline lookup yields CDR1 LGHNA and CDR2 YSLEER. The ends were cut back, 1 base at V and 7 bases at J, with 16 bases in the middle. CDR3 length: 15 amino acids. The CDR3 coding sequence is TGCGCCAGCAGCCAAGCAGCGGGGGGGGTGGGTGAAGCTTTCTTT. Its translation: CASSQAAGGVGEAFF.

This rearrangement joins TRBV11-2 to TRBJ1-3; D gene unclear. This CDR3 comprises 14 residues. The V end was cut by 2 bases, the J end by 2 bases, with 7 bases between. Germline V gene sequence: CDR1 SGHAT, CDR2 FQNNGV. The CDR3 coding sequence is TGTGCCAGCAGCTTACGTATTCCTGGAAACACCATATATTTT. Translating it yields CASSLRIPGNTIYF. The complete variable domain, with remaining parts taken from reference TRBV11-2 and TRBJ1-3, reads EAGVAQSPRYKIIEKRQSVAFWCNPISGHATLYWYQQILGQGPKLLIQFQNNGVVDDSQLPKDRFSAERLKGVDSTLKIQPAKLEDSAVYLCASSLRIPGNTIYFGEGSWLTVV.

Only a few counts were recorded for this clone. The chain couples TRBV4-3 to TRBJ1-1; D not certain. From germline, CDR1 is LGHNA and CDR2 YSLEER. V was pared by 0 bases and J by 8 bases, with 7 bases between. The CDR3 totals 12 residues. Written as DNA, the CDR3 is TGCGCCAGCAGCCAAGATACCGGGGAAGCTTTCTTT. It yields the protein CASSQDTGEAFF.